The next 6 T cell receptor beta chains were all read from a single sample in a study of shared clonotypes between healthy human individuals. TCRdb keeps only in-frame clones here, not all; method: immunoSEQ multiplex PCR. The table includes approximately 1.5 million clones, approximately 98.5% detected once. Material: naive CD4+ T cells sorted from blood. Subset denoted: CD45RA+ positively selected. The receptor set was obtained from a young man in good health.

This sequence joins TRBV19 and TRBJ2-1; TRBD1 aligns across 9 bases. Germline CDR1 is LNHDA and CDR2 is SQIVND (reference sequence). The CDR3 consists of 14 residues. J gave up 2 bases and V 6 bases, and 2 bases lay outside the gene matches. The CDR3 region is CASSGTGTYNEQFF. The CDR3 nucleotides are TGTGCCAGTAGCGGGACAGGGACCTACAATGAGCAGTTCTTC.

The gene calls are TRBV5-1 and TRBJ1-2; tentative D call: TRBD1 (5 bases). Germline CDR1 SGHRS, CDR2 YFSETQ. The V end was cut by 4 bases, the J end by 2 bases, with 9 bases between. CDR3 length: 13 residues. CDR3 nucleotide sequence: TGCGCCAGCAGCGACCCAGGGAACTATGGCTACACCTTC. This gives the protein CASSDPGNYGYTF. Complete variable domain (other parts from reference TRBV5-1 and TRBJ1-2): KAGVTQTPRYLIKTRGQQVTLSCSPISGHRSVSWYQQTPGQGLQFLFEYFSETQRNKGNFPGRFSGRQFSNSRSEMNVSTLELGDSALYLCASSDPGNYGYTFGSGTRLTVV.

Concerning this clone itself: Additional DNA sequences in this sample encode the identical CDR3. The rearrangement joins TRBV29-1 to TRBJ2-5; D unresolved. This CDR3 region has 12 residues. V lost 4 bases and J 5 bases, leaving 11 bases between the germline ends. CDR1 and CDR2 (germline): SQVTM, ANQGSEA. The CDR3 bases are TGCAGCGTTGGGTCAGGCGTGGAGACCCAGTACTTC. It encodes CSVGSGVETQYF.

On this clone itself: Other DNA sequences in this specimen translate into the identical CDR3. The chain links TRBV7-9 to TRBJ2-2; D gene ambiguous. From germline, CDR1 is SEHNR and CDR2 FQNEAQ (reference sequence). The V and J ends lost 5 bases and 6 bases respectively, with 4 bases between them. The CDR3 is 11 residues long. CDR3 amino acids: CASSPAGELFF. CDR3 bases: TGTGCCAGCAGCCCCGCCGGGGAGCTGTTTTTT.

This clone was found once. The V gene is TRBV7-9, the J gene TRBJ2-3; D might be TRBD1 (5 bases). Germline-derived CDR1 and CDR2 are SEHNR and FQNEAQ (reference sequence). CDR3 length equals 16 residues. Deletions cut 5 bases from V and 0 bases from J, with 15 bases between. In DNA, the CDR3 is TGTGCCAGCAGCGTAGGTCATAGGGGAAGCACAGATACGCAGTATTTT. Residues: CASSVGHRGSTDTQYF.

This clone was detected only once. The chain employs TRBV5-1 and TRBJ2-3, with D possibly matching TRBD2 (6 bases). From germline, CDR1 is SGHRS and CDR2 YFSETQ. With 1 base removed from V and 0 bases from J, the gap between germline ends came to 9 bases. The CDR3 contains 15 residues. CDR3 sequence reads: CASSLSAGSTDTQYF. CDR3 nucleotides: TGCGCCAGCAGCTTGTCCGCGGGGAGCACAGATACGCAGTATTTT.